What follows are 3 T cell receptor beta chains derived from one specimen sequenced in a study of neurological immune-mediated disorders. Using its own MiXCR run on the 5' RACE reads, TCRdb lists one record per CDR3 protein. The sample includes tens of thousands of distinct CDR3 sequences, about 10% of them seen just once. This sample's time point: longitudinal time-point 1 (baseline). Sequencing was carried out using PBMCs. The receptors shown here come from a man aged 25 to 40 in good health.

This clonotype was seen at least ten times. In nucleotides, the CDR3 is TGCAGTGCTAGAGATCCACTTCTTCCCTACGAGCAGTACTTC. Residues: CSARDPLLPYEQYF. V is TRBV20-1 and J is TRBJ2-7; unclear D gene. Deletions cut 0 bases from V and 2 bases from J, with 11 bases between. Per the germline V gene, CDR1 is DFQATT and CDR2 is SNEGSKA (reference sequence). CDR3 length: 14 residues.

In its sample, this clonotype was seen many times. Its ends do not fully match the called genes, so a read error is possible. The rearrangement uses TRBV10-3 and TRBJ1-4, with TRBD1 as a possible D gene (6 bases). Germline-derived CDR1 and CDR2 are ENHRY and SYGVKD. CDR3 size: 15 residues. CDR3 sequence reads: CAISESGAVNGKLFF. As DNA, the CDR3 is TGTGCCATCAGTGAATCAGGGGCCGTTAATGGAAAACTGTTTTTT.

This clonotype was seen repeatedly, ten times or more. This chain links TRBV7-9 with TRBJ1-4; D gene ambiguous. This CDR3 comprises 17 residues. The germline V and J ends were trimmed by 5 bases and 8 bases, with 24 bases remaining between them. Germline V CDR1 and CDR2: SEHNR, FQNEAQ (reference sequence). This CDR3 reads CASSEPTGGGSLEKLFF. CDR3 DNA sequence: TGTGCCAGCAGCGAGCCGACCGGAGGAGGTAGCCTAGAAAAACTGTTTTTT.